This T cell receptor (beta chain) is drawn from a study of beta chain features in type 1 diabetes. Trimming took 7 bases from V and 0 from J, leaving 11 bases between them. Germline assignment: CDR1 MNHNS and CDR2 SASEGT. The CDR3 is made up of 14 amino acids. The sequenced template was cDNA made from the entire isolated RNA. TCRdb keeps only in-frame clones here, not all; method: immunoSEQ multiplex PCR. The table has hundreds of thousands of clones, about a sixth seen once. This chain links TRBV6-1 with TRBJ2-3, with D possibly being TRBD1 (5 bases). The sequence came from a man aged 18 to 30 in good health. Sequencing used naive CD4+ T cells from blood. DNA of the CDR3: TGTGCCAGCACGAGACAGCCCAGCACAGATACGCAGTATTTT. Translated, it gives CASTRQPSTDTQYF.